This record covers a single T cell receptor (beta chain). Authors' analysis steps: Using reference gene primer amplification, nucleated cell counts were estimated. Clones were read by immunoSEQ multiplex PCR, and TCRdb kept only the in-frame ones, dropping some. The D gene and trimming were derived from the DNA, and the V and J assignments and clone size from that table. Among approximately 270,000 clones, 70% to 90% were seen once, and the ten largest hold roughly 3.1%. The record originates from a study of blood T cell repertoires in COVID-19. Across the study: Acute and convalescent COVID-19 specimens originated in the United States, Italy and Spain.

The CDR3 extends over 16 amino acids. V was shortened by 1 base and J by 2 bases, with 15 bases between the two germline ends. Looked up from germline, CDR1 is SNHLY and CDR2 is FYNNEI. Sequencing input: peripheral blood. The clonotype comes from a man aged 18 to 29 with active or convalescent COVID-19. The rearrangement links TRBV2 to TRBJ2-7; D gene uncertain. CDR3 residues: CASSEGARLQAYEQYF. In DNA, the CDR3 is TGTGCCAGCAGTGAAGGGGCCCGGTTACAAGCCTACGAGCAGTACTTC.